This T cell receptor beta chain derives from a study of PD-L1 blockade in urothelial cancer. Study details: The patients first took atezolizumab in about 2014, receiving 1,200 mg intravenously every 3 weeks. Study observations and caveats: Tumor-associated clones in the blood of durable-benefit patients grew more at 3 weeks.

The assay was immunoSEQ multiplex PCR, and TCRdb's table has in-frame clones only and misses some. There are 40,000 to 45,000 clones in the sample; about 88% occur only once, and roughly 15% lies in the top ten. A total of 1 to 8 samples per patient were collected pretreatment and on-treatment. Comment on this clone: The antigen remains undetermined.

CDR1 and CDR2 from the germline V gene are SGHTA and FQGNSA. The trim removed 3 bases at V and 5 bases at J, leaving 9 bases unmatched. The CDR3 loop spans 15 amino acids. The chain carries TRBV7-2 and TRBJ2-7; 8 nucleotides line up with TRBD2. The source was PBMCs, collected around atezolizumab (anti-PD-L1) treatment. The sequence derives from a woman between 55 and 75 years old with urothelial cancer. CDR3 nucleotides: TGTGCCAGCAGCTTTATCGGCGGGAGGTTCGACGAGCAGTACTTC. This translates into CASSFIGGRFDEQYF.